This is a list of T cell receptor beta chains from one sample in a study of T cells in Graves' hyperthyroidism and ophthalmopathy. TCRdb used MiXCR to reprocess the multiplex PCR reads, holding one entry per CDR3 protein. Of approximately 210,000 distinct CDR3 sequences detected, under 20% appear once; the ten largest clones hold 50%. The sequencing sample was made of blood. Every receptor here comes from a man aged 50 to 60 with Graves' hyperthyroidism. The CDR3 runs from the conserved cysteine through the conserved F or W. Fields, in order: D gene, clone size, V gene, J gene, CDR3 DNA, CDR3 protein. D genes are given only for firm matches. Not every row has a clone size; where given, it reads once, few, many or a size class.

>-|-|TRBV19|TRBJ2-7
TGTGCCAGTAGTACAACTGGGGGTGTTTACGAGCAGTACTTC
CASSTTGGVYEQYF
>-|many|TRBV13|TRBJ1-2
TGTGCCAGCAGCTTAGAGTCTGCAATTGGCTACACCTTC
CASSLESAIGYTF
>-|few|TRBV28|TRBJ2-7
TGTGCCAGCAGTTTTCTTAGGTACGAGCAGTACTTC
CASSFLRYEQYF
>TRBD2|many|TRBV28|TRBJ2-1
TGTGCCAGCAGTTACGTACTAGCGAATGAGCAGTTCTTC
CASSYVLANEQFF
>TRBD2|-|TRBV24-1|TRBJ2-3
TGTGCCACCAGTGTCCCAGCGGGAGGGGCAGATACGCAGTATTTT
CATSVPAGGADTQYF
>-|few|TRBV6-5|TRBJ2-3
TGTGCCAGCAGTTTCACAGGGGATACGCAGTATTTT
CASSFTGDTQYF
>-|few|TRBV19|TRBJ2-1
TGTGCCAGTAGTGCGTACAGGGTTGGGGAGCAGTTCTTC
CASSAYRVGEQFF
>-|-|TRBV9|TRBJ1-1
TGTGCCAGCAGCGTTTGGCCCATGAACACTGAGGCTTTCTTT
CASSVWPMNTEAFF
>-|-|TRBV5-1|TRBJ1-6
TGCGCCAGCAGTCCAGGGGCGGATTCACCCCTCCACTTT
CASSPGADSPLHF
>TRBD1|many|TRBV11-2|TRBJ1-3
TGTGCCAGCAGCTTGGACAGGGCTGGAAACACCATATATTTT
CASSLDRAGNTIYF
>TRBD2|many|TRBV2|TRBJ2-1
TGTGCCAGCAGCGGGACTAGCGGGGTCTGGGGTGAGCAGTTCTTC
CASSGTSGVWGEQFF
>-|many|TRBV27|TRBJ1-2
TGTGCCAGCAGTACCGGGACTCCCTGGGGCTATGGCTACACCTTC
CASSTGTPWGYGYTF
>TRBD2|many|TRBV20-1|TRBJ2-3
TGCAGTGCTACCCCGACTAGCGGGAGGGGGAGCACAGATACGCAGTATTTT
CSATPTSGRGSTDTQYF
>-|many|TRBV7-6|TRBJ2-2
TGTGCCAGCAGCTTAGCGCTGCGGGGCACCGGGGAGCTGTTTTTT
CASSLALRGTGELFF
>TRBD1|once|TRBV14|TRBJ2-3
TGTGCCAGCAGCCGGAGGACAGGGGGAATTAGCACAGATACGCAGTATTTT
CASSRRTGGISTDTQYF
>-|many|TRBV2|TRBJ2-3
TGTGCCAGCGGCCGGGGCACAGATACGCAGTATTTT
CASGRGTDTQYF
>-|-|TRBV28|TRBJ2-2
TGTGCCAGCAGACCCACGCGGGCCTCGAACACCGGGGAGCTGTTTTTT
CASRPTRASNTGELFF
>-|many|TRBV18|TRBJ2-3
TGTGCCAGCTCACCACCGGGACTTCTCTCCGATACGCAGTATTTT
CASSPPGLLSDTQYF
>-|-|TRBV30|TRBJ2-7
TGTGCCCTGCGACGGGGATACGAGCAGTACTTC
CALRRGYEQYF
>TRBD2|-|TRBV19|TRBJ2-7
TGTGCCAGTAGTCCCGGTGGGGGAGGGGACTCCTACGAGCAGTACTTC
CASSPGGGGDSYEQYF
>TRBD2|few|TRBV7-2|TRBJ2-7
TGTGCCAGCAGCTTCGGACTAGCGGGAGGGAATTCCTACGAGCAGTACTTC
CASSFGLAGGNSYEQYF
>TRBD1|-|TRBV11-2|TRBJ2-3
TGTGCCAGCAGCTTTAGGGGGCTACAGGGGAGCCGAAACTTGGATACGCAGTATTTT
CASSFRGLQGSRNLDTQYF
>-|few|TRBV7-9|TRBJ1-1
TGTGCCTGCAGCTTAGGTATGGGGAACGCCGAAGCTTTCTTT
CACSLGMGNAEAFF
>-|many|TRBV11-1|TRBJ1-1
TGTGCCAGCAGCTTAACGAGGTCCCTGAACACTGAAGCTTTCTTT
CASSLTRSLNTEAFF
>-|many|TRBV2|TRBJ1-1
TGTGCCAGCAGCCGGGGTATTGCTGAGGGCACTGAAGCTTTCTTT
CASSRGIAEGTEAFF
>TRBD2|-|TRBV20-1|TRBJ2-4
TGCAGTGCTAGGAAGCGGGAGCTCATTCAGTACTTC
CSARKRELIQYF
>-|few|TRBV2|TRBJ1-2
TGTGCCAGCAGTGAGGAGGGCTACACCTTC
CASSEEGYTF
>TRBD2|many|TRBV10-3|TRBJ2-1
TGTGCCATCAGTGAGCCTAGCGGGAGGGAGGTCTACAATGAGCAGTTCTTC
CAISEPSGREVYNEQFF
>-|many|TRBV10-1|TRBJ2-5
TGCGCCAGCAGTGAGTCCGGAGCACGATCGGAGACCCAGTACTTC
CASSESGARSETQYF
>TRBD2|many|TRBV11-2|TRBJ2-7
TGTGCCAGCAGCTTCCCCGGGAACGGGAGGATCAACGAGCAGTACTTC
CASSFPGNGRINEQYF
>TRBD1|many|TRBV2|TRBJ2-7
TGTGCCAGCAGCGCCGGGACAGGGGGGTACGAGCAGTACTTC
CASSAGTGGYEQYF
>-|once|TRBV24-1|TRBJ2-2
TGTGCCACCAGTCCTGGCGGGGAGCTGTTTTTT
CATSPGGELFF
>TRBD1|many|TRBV29-1|TRBJ1-2
TGCAGCGTTGGACAGGGGGCTGACTATGGCTACACCTTC
CSVGQGADYGYTF
>TRBD1|few|TRBV29-1|TRBJ1-4
TGCAGCGTTGAGGATGGGACAGGGAATGAAAAACTGTTTTTT
CSVEDGTGNEKLFF
>-|many|TRBV15|TRBJ2-7
TGTGCCACCAGCAGGGGACGGACCTACGAGCAGTACTTC
CATSRGRTYEQYF
>TRBD2|few|TRBV5-1|TRBJ2-1
TGCGCCAGCAGCCGGATCAGGGTAGCGGGAGCAGTAGAAGAGCAGTTCTTC
CASSRIRVAGAVEEQFF
>-|few|TRBV27|TRBJ2-4
TGTGCCAGCAGTCCCCTCCGTAGCGTAGCCAAAAACATTCAGTACTTC
CASSPLRSVAKNIQYF
>TRBD1|few|TRBV7-9|TRBJ1-2
TGTGCCAGCAGCCCCCGAGGGCAGGACAGGTCCGGTGGCTACACCTTC
CASSPRGQDRSGGYTF
>TRBD2|many|TRBV27|TRBJ2-3
TGTGCCAGCAGTTTATGGACTAGCGGGAGAGGAGGGGGAACAGATACGCAGTATTTT
CASSLWTSGRGGGTDTQYF
>TRBD1|few|TRBV6-5|TRBJ2-7
TGTGCCAGCAGTTACAGTGACAGGGCGACCTACGAGCAGTACTTC
CASSYSDRATYEQYF
>TRBD1|few|TRBV5-8|TRBJ2-6
TGTGCCAGCAGACACTGGACAGGGAACTCTGGGGCCAACGTCCTGACTTTC
CASRHWTGNSGANVLTF
>TRBD2|many|TRBV5-1|TRBJ2-7
TGCGCCAGCAGCGCGGACCTAGCGGGAGGCTCCTACGAGCAGTACTTC
CASSADLAGGSYEQYF
>TRBD2|many|TRBV7-2|TRBJ2-7
TGTGCCAGCAGCTTCGAGCGGGAGGACGAGCAGTACTTC
CASSFEREDEQYF
>-|many|TRBV29-1|TRBJ2-1
TGCAGCTTTCGGGAGTCTGATTACAATGAGCAGTTCTTC
CSFRESDYNEQFF
>TRBD2|many|TRBV20-1|TRBJ2-7
TGCAGTGCGGACTACTGGGGGAGGGACTACGAGCAGTACTTC
CSADYWGRDYEQYF
>-|-|TRBV20-1|TRBJ1-1
TGCAGTGCTAGAGGTCATGCGGGGGAGGTGAACACTGAAGCTTTCTTT
CSARGHAGEVNTEAFF
>-|many|TRBV12-3/TRBV12-4|TRBJ1-4
TGTGCCAGCACCCTATTGGGGGTACGGGAAAAACTGTTTTTT
CASTLLGVREKLFF
>TRBD1|-|TRBV29-1|TRBJ2-5
TGCAGCGTTGAACTCCCCCTGGACAGGAGAGAGACCCAGTACTTC
CSVELPLDRRETQYF
>-|few|TRBV7-2|TRBJ2-1
TGTGCCAGCAGCTTAAAGGGGGACTCCTACAATGAGCAGTTCTTC
CASSLKGDSYNEQFF
>-|-|TRBV6-2/TRBV6-3|TRBJ1-6
TGTGCCAGCAGGGGAGGCTGGCCGATGAATTCACCCCTCCACTTT
CASRGGWPMNSPLHF
>TRBD2|-|TRBV4-1|TRBJ2-7
TGCGCCAGCAGCCAGTACGGACTAGCGGAGGGATTCTACGAGCAGTACTTC
CASSQYGLAEGFYEQYF
>-|many|TRBV11-3|TRBJ2-3
TGTGCCAGCAGCCCAATATCTAGCACAGATACGCAGTATTTT
CASSPISSTDTQYF
>-|-|TRBV20-1|TRBJ2-7
TGCAGTGCTACATTGCGTCAGCAGGCAAACTACGAGCAGTACTTC
CSATLRQQANYEQYF
>TRBD1|-|TRBV4-1|TRBJ2-3
TGCGCCAGCAGCCGGACAGGGGCCGCAGATACGCAGTATTTT
CASSRTGAADTQYF